Following are 13 T cell receptor beta chains from one sample sequenced in a study of cytomegalovirus exposure and HLA in healthy donors. PCR primers comprised 60 Vbeta and 13 Jbeta primers. Assay used: immunoSEQ multiplex PCR; TCRdb lists only in-frame clones, some missing. The sample records roughly 220,000 clones, about 81% being singletons. The sample consisted of PBMCs. All receptors derive from a woman aged 40 to 50 in good health and CMV-seronegative.

Worth noting for this clone: Other DNA sequences in the sample encode the same CDR3. V usage is TRBV9 and J usage is TRBJ2-3, with TRBD2 matching over 7 bases. The CDR3 is 17 amino acids. V was pared by 2 bases and J by 0 bases, with 9 bases of the junction left unmatched. Germline-derived CDR1 and CDR2 are SGDLS and YYNGEE. CDR3 coding DNA: TGTGCCAGCAGCGTTGGGCTAGCGGACCCTAGCACAGATACGCAGTATTTT. Encoded protein: CASSVGLADPSTDTQYF.

This chain's CDR3 is CASSIQGLVGYTF. CDR3 sequence (DNA): TGTGCCAGTAGTATACAAGGACTGGTGGGCTACACCTTC. The chain recombines TRBV19 with TRBJ1-2; D unclear. The CDR3 covers 13 residues. Germline V lookup: CDR1 LNHDA, CDR2 SQIVND (reference sequence). The V end lost 2 bases, the J end lost 8 bases, and 12 bases lay between the germline ends. The whole variable domain, filled in from reference TRBV19 and TRBJ1-2, reads DGGITQSPKYLFRKEGQNVTLSCEQNLNHDAMYWYRQDPGQGLRLIYYSQIVNDFQKGDIAEGYSVSREKKESFPLTVTSAQKNPTAFYLCASSIQGLVGYTFGSGTRLTVV.

The chain uses TRBV2 and TRBJ2-5, with a possible D match to TRBD1 (6 bases). CDR3 length equals 16 residues. Trimming took 6 bases from V and 4 from J, leaving 21 bases between them. Germline loops: CDR1 SNHLY, CDR2 FYNNEI. The CDR3 loop reads CASRNGQNRIRETQYF. The CDR3 bases are TGTGCCAGCAGAAACGGACAGAATAGGATCAGAGAGACCCAGTACTTC. The variable domain in full, completed from reference TRBV2 and TRBJ2-5, reads EPEVTQTPSHQVTQMGQEVILRCVPISNHLYFYWYRQILGQKVEFLVSFYNNEISEKSEIFDDQFSVERPDGSNFTLKIRSTKLEDSAMYFCASRNGQNRIRETQYFGPGTRLLVL.

This chain connects TRBV6-1 to TRBJ1-2; D is perhaps TRBD1 (6 bases). The CDR3 extends over 13 amino acids. Germline CDR1 and CDR2: MNHNS and SASEGT. V was pared by 3 bases and J by 4 bases, with 9 bases between. The CDR3 here is CASSETGFYGYTF. In nucleotides, the CDR3 is TGTGCCAGCAGTGAGACAGGATTCTATGGCTACACCTTC.

This clone was detected a few times. The gene calls are TRBV5-6 and TRBJ2-5; possible D gene TRBD2, 5 bases. This CDR3 region has 14 residues. The ends were cut back, 3 bases at V and 5 bases at J, with 14 bases in the middle. The germline gives CDR1 SGHDT, CDR2 YYEEEE. CDR3 loop: CASSSWTDAETQYF. CDR3 nucleotide sequence: TGTGCCAGCAGCTCCTGGACTGATGCCGAGACCCAGTACTTC.

This clone was seen a handful of times. This chain uses TRBV5-1 with TRBJ2-5, with D unclear. Germline-derived CDR1 and CDR2 are SGHRS and YFSETQ. Trimming left V 0 bases short and J 0 bases short, with 9 bases between. CDR3 length: 15 residues. CDR3: CASSLVPTNQETQYF. The CDR3 DNA follows: TGCGCCAGCAGCTTGGTCCCTACCAACCAAGAGACCCAGTACTTC.

The chain joins TRBV4-1 to TRBJ2-7; D is possibly TRBD1 (5 bases). Trimming pared 4 bases from V and 0 bases from J, leaving 16 bases between. Germline loops: CDR1 MGHRA, CDR2 YSYEKL. This CDR3 has 16 amino acids. CDR3 protein: CASSRVNTDNSYEQYF. DNA for the CDR3: TGCGCCAGCAGCCGAGTTAATACGGACAACTCCTACGAGCAGTACTTC.

In its sample, this clone was seen once. Other DNA sequences within the sample encode an identical CDR3. As DNA, the CDR3 is TGTGCCAGCAGTTACCGGGAAACCTACGAGCAGTACTTC. This sequence encodes CASSYRETYEQYF. The chain has TRBV6-5 and TRBJ2-7; a weak D match, TRBD2 (5 bases). V shed 2 bases and J shed 2 bases, with 7 bases lying between them. The CDR3 runs to 13 residues. Germline loops: CDR1 MNHEY, CDR2 SVGAGI.

This clone came up once. J is TRBJ1-2 and V is TRBV18; 7 bases agree with TRBD1. Germline CDR1 reads KGHSH; CDR2 reads LQKENI. The CDR3 consists of 15 residues. V gave up 4 bases and J gave up 2 bases; unmatched junction bases: 7. In DNA form, the CDR3 reads TGTGCCAGCTCACTGACACAGGGGTTGAACTATGGCTACACCTTC. This translates into CASSLTQGLNYGYTF. Using reference TRBV18 and TRBJ1-2 for the parts outside the CDR3, the full variable domain is NAGVMQNPRHLVRRRGQEARLRCSPMKGHSHVYWYRQLPEEGLKFMVYLQKENIIDESGMPKERFSAEFPKEGPSILRIQQVVRGDSAAYFCASSLTQGLNYGYTFGSGTRLTVV.

This clone turned up a few times. The rearrangement joins TRBV9 to TRBJ1-6; 8 bases map to TRBD1. CDR3 length: 14 residues. Per germline, CDR1 SGDLS and CDR2 YYNGEE. V gave up 3 bases and J gave up 10 bases; unmatched junction bases: 6. CDR3 nucleotides: TGTGCCAGCAGCGCCGGACAGGGCGGCTCACCCCTCCACTTT. Translated, it gives CASSAGQGGSPLHF.

The J gene is TRBJ2-7, the V gene TRBV27; 9 bases line up with TRBD1. The CDR3 loop spans 15 amino acids. V lost 4 bases and J lost 7; bases outside the gene matches: 11. The V gene's germline CDR1 is MNHEY and CDR2 SMNVEV (reference sequence). The CDR3 loop is CASSSLAQGAGEQYF. CDR3 nucleotides: TGTGCCAGCAGTTCCTTAGCACAGGGGGCGGGAGAGCAGTACTTC.

This clone was counted a few times. This sequence joins TRBV10-1 and TRBJ2-7, with 12 bases aligning to TRBD1. J gave up 4 bases and V 4 bases, and 11 bases lay outside the gene matches. CDR1 is WNHNN and CDR2 is SYGVQD in the germline V gene (reference sequence). The CDR3 covers 17 residues. CDR3 sequence: CASSGTVGTGGLYEQYF. CDR3 nucleotides: TGCGCCAGCAGTGGGACCGTGGGGACAGGGGGCCTTTACGAGCAGTACTTC.

This chain connects TRBV14 to TRBJ2-3, with 14 bases matching TRBD2. The length of the CDR3 is 22 residues. The germline V gene has CDR1 SGHDN and CDR2 FVKESK. V lost 1 base and J lost 3; bases outside the gene matches: 18. The CDR3 is CASSQVEWGTSGSLRGTDTQYF. CDR3 in DNA: TGTGCCAGCAGCCAAGTTGAATGGGGGACTAGCGGGAGCCTAAGGGGGACAGATACGCAGTATTTT.